This entry is about one T cell receptor (beta chain). The target antigen is unknown. The sample belongs to a study of CD8+ T cells in alopecia areata. Notes on the study in general: The link between baseline CD8+ expansion and response remains uncertain with one nonresponder.

The treatment is: oral pan-JAK inhibitor, 5-10 mg twice daily. The germline gives CDR1 SGHKS, CDR2 YYEKEE (reference sequence). The CDR3 is made up of 16 amino acids. Sequencing templates came from extracted RNA that was reverse transcribed into cDNA. Repertoires were generated with immunoSEQ multiplex PCR, while TCRdb's copy carries only in-frame clones and drops some. Of approximately 200,000 clones listed, roughly 44% are singletons. The sample was CD4+ T cells sorted from blood, taken at approximately week 36, from a patient treated with tofacitinib. The chain employs TRBV5-5 and TRBJ2-5; D is unclear. The end of the DNA is better explained by TRBJ2-7, so the J call may be wrong. The sequence was obtained from a human donor with alopecia areata. CDR3 sequence: CASSQISRSLSYEQYF. The CDR3 DNA reads as TGTGCCAGCAGCCAAATCTCCAGGTCCCTCTCCTACGAGCAGTACTTC.